This T cell receptor (beta chain) was identified in a study of PD-L1 blockade in urothelial cancer. Germline assignment: CDR1 SGHNT and CDR2 YYREEE (reference sequence). The CDR3 has 14 amino acids. V lost 3 bases and J lost 0, with 6 bases in between. As to time point: peripheral blood 6 weeks after treatment start. Each PCR reaction had synthetic TCR analog templates spiked into it. Profiled with immunoSEQ multiplex PCR; TCRdb holds only in-frame clones, not every one. Here the sample spans 35,000 to 40,000 clones, about 86% being singletons. Specimen: PBMCs, collected around atezolizumab (anti-PD-L1) treatment. The rearrangement links TRBV5-4 to TRBJ2-2; D uncertain. This TCR was recovered from a man in his fifties or sixties with urothelial cancer. DNA of the CDR3: TGTGCCAGCAGCTACCAGACGAACACCGGGGAGCTGTTTTTT. Amino acid sequence: CASSYQTNTGELFF.